Below, one TCR beta chain is given with its context. Other nucleotide sequences in the sample specify the same CDR3. The sample belongs to a study of T cell responses to AZD1222 COVID-19 vaccine. Profiling relied on immunoSEQ multiplex PCR, and the TCRdb table lists in-frame clones only, not all of them. The sample has 100,000 or so clones; roughly 87% are singletons. Trimming shortened V by 1 base and J by 6 bases, and 12 bases separated the two germline ends. The CDR3 sequence is 14 residues long. Per germline, CDR1 MNHEY and CDR2 SMNVEV (reference sequence). V is TRBV27 and J is TRBJ1-2; D remains ambiguous. The TCR comes from an adult in good health. Sequencing was performed on peripheral blood, taken on day 0 of AZD1222 vaccination. DNA for the CDR3: TGTGCCAGCAGTTTATATCCAGGACGGGATGGCTACACCTTC. Its protein product is CASSLYPGRDGYTF.